Shown below are 8 T cell receptor beta chains from a single sample sequenced in a study of beta chain features in type 1 diabetes. Their recognized antigens are unknown. Reverse transcription of all isolated RNA meant that expressed TCRB transcripts were sequenced. Assay used: immunoSEQ multiplex PCR; TCRdb lists only in-frame clones, some missing. This sample has about 47,000 clones, with approximately 43% found just once. Study observations and caveats: Moderately but significantly shorter TCRB CDR3s were found in Type 1 diabetes patients in all four CD4+ subsets.

Material: stem cell memory CD4+ T cells from blood. The receptors were sampled from a man aged 25 to 45 with type 1 diabetes.

This clone turned up a few times. The chain combines TRBV29-1 with TRBJ2-7; 11 nucleotides align to TRBD2. The V segment lost 4 bases and the J segment 5 bases; nucleotides outside the gene matches: 7. The CDR3 runs 14 residues. Germline V gene sequence: CDR1 SQVTM, CDR2 ANQGSEA. In DNA form, the CDR3 reads TGCAGCGTTGTTAGGCTAGCGGGAGGTGACGAGCAGTACTTC. It yields the protein CSVVRLAGGDEQYF.

The CDR3 DNA sequence: TGTGCCAGTAGTTCATCCGGGGGTCTCGGGGCCAACGTCCTGACTTTC. It encodes CASSSSGGLGANVLTF. V and J are TRBV19 and TRBJ2-6; TRBD2 is a possible D gene (6 bases). Germline V lookup: CDR1 LNHDA, CDR2 SQIVND (reference sequence). CDR3 length: 16 amino acids. Trimming left V 5 bases short and J 4 bases short, with 15 bases between.

The chain joins TRBV28 to TRBJ1-5; a weak D match, TRBD1 (5 bases). This CDR3 region has 14 residues. Germline CDR1 MDHEN, CDR2 SYDVKM. V was trimmed by 8 bases and J by 2 bases, leaving 13 bases between them. CDR3 amino acids: CASLGAWRNQPQHF. The CDR3 DNA reads TGTGCCAGCCTAGGGGCCTGGCGCAATCAGCCCCAGCATTTT. Variable domain in full (rest from reference TRBV28 and TRBJ1-5): DVKVTQSSRYLVKRTGEKVFLECVQDMDHENMFWYRQDPGLGLRLIYFSYDVKMKEKGDIPEGYSVSREKKERFSLILESASTNQTSMYLCASLGAWRNQPQHFGDGTRLSIL.

Only a few counts were recorded for this clone. J is TRBJ2-7 and V is TRBV28; TRBD1 aligns across 10 bases. Trimming cost V 6 bases and J 2 bases; bases outside gene matches: 7. Germline CDR1 and CDR2: MDHEN and SYDVKM. This CDR3 has 15 residues. CDR3 in DNA: TGTGCCAGCAGCCAGACAGGGGGCTATCCCTACGAGCAGTACTTC. This codes for CASSQTGGYPYEQYF. Full variable domain (rest looked up from reference TRBV28 and TRBJ2-7): DVKVTQSSRYLVKRTGEKVFLECVQDMDHENMFWYRQDPGLGLRLIYFSYDVKMKEKGDIPEGYSVSREKKERFSLILESASTNQTSMYLCASSQTGGYPYEQYFGPGTRLTVT.

The J gene is TRBJ1-1, the V gene TRBV18, with D possibly being TRBD1 (5 bases). Germline CDR1 KGHSH, CDR2 LQKENI. The CDR3 is made up of 13 amino acids. V was shortened by 10 bases and J by 3 bases, with 15 bases between the two germline ends. CDR3 region: CATRIRVDTEAFF. In DNA, the CDR3 is TGTGCCACTCGCATCAGGGTTGACACTGAAGCTTTCTTT.

This clone was counted between two and nine times. V gene TRBV7-2 combines with J gene TRBJ2-7; 7 bases align to TRBD1. Germline CDR1 is SGHTA and CDR2 is FQGNSA. V lost 1 base and J lost 3; bases outside the gene matches: 3. This CDR3 contains 14 residues. The CDR3 coding sequence is TGTGCCAGCAGCTTAGGACAGGGTTACTACGAGCAGTACTTC. As protein: CASSLGQGYYEQYF.

The gene calls are TRBV2 and TRBJ1-5, with TRBD1 identical over 9 bases. V dropped 8 bases and J dropped 4; count of bases not matched to a gene: 3. Germline values: CDR1 SNHLY, CDR2 FYNNEI. There are 13 residues in the CDR3. The CDR3: CASGTGINQPQHF. The CDR3 DNA follows: TGTGCCAGCGGGACAGGGATTAATCAGCCCCAGCATTTT.

In its sample, this clone was seen a few times. The chain links TRBV2 to TRBJ2-3; maybe TRBD1 (5 bases). V lost 8 bases, J lost 2 bases, and 11 bases lay in between. Germline V gene data show CDR1 as SNHLY and CDR2 as FYNNEI. The CDR3 totals 13 residues. CDR3 protein: CASQGEDTDTQYF. The CDR3, as DNA: TGTGCCAGCCAAGGGGAAGACACAGATACGCAGTATTTT.